The 19 T cell receptor beta chains below come from one sample, sequenced in a study of STAT5B mutations in CD4+ large granular lymphocyte leukemia. Produced via immunoSEQ multiplex PCR; TCRdb's table is partial and in-frame only. The sample includes roughly 30,000 clones, less than 75% of them seen just once. The specimen was CD4+ T cells from blood buffy coats. These receptors were obtained from a human donor in good health.

The rearrangement uses TRBV5-8 and TRBJ2-6; D may be TRBD2 (5 bases). CDR1 and CDR2 (germline): SGHTS, YDEGEE. The length of the CDR3 is 15 residues. The V end was cut by 6 bases, the J end by 1 base, with 11 bases between. This CDR3 reads CASTVTGSGANVLTF. In nucleotides, the CDR3 is TGTGCCAGCACCGTTACGGGGTCTGGGGCCAACGTCCTGACTTTC.

This clone was detected once. The chain has TRBV13 and TRBJ2-5, with D perhaps matching TRBD1 or TRBD2 (5 bases each). The J call is doubtful: the DNA matches TRBJ2-7 better. The CDR3 totals 13 residues. The germline gives CDR1 PRHDT, CDR2 FYEKMQ (reference sequence). The CDR3 coding sequence is TGTGCCAGCACGTTAAGGGGAGTCTACGAGCAGTACTTC. It encodes CASTLRGVYEQYF.

The chain links TRBV7-9 to TRBJ1-2; TRBD1 matches 7 bases. V dropped 1 base and J dropped 2; count of bases not matched to a gene: 4. Germline-derived CDR1 and CDR2 are SEHNR and FQNEAQ (reference sequence). The CDR3 runs 15 residues. The CDR3 loop is CASSLGEGGNYGYTF. In nucleotides, the CDR3 is TGTGCCAGCAGCTTAGGAGAAGGGGGCAACTATGGCTACACCTTC. Full variable domain (rest looked up from reference TRBV7-9 and TRBJ1-2): DTGVSQNPRHKITKRGQNVTFRCDPISEHNRLYWYRQTLGQGPEFLTYFQNEAQLEKSRLLSDRFSAERPKGSFSTLEIQRTEQGDSAMYLCASSLGEGGNYGYTFGSGTRLTVV.

The genes are TRBV29-1 and TRBJ1-1, with TRBD1 matching 9 bases. The CDR3 consists of 12 residues. CDR1 and CDR2 from the germline V gene are SQVTM and ANQGSEA. V lost 4 bases to trimming and J lost 11 bases; unmatched junction nucleotides: 8. The CDR3 sequence is CSVGDREFLAFF. CDR3 in DNA: TGCAGCGTTGGGGACAGGGAGTTTTTGGCTTTCTTT.

The V call is TRBV2, the J call TRBJ1-5, with a tentative D call TRBD1 (5 bases). Germline assignment: CDR1 SNHLY and CDR2 FYNNEI. CDR3 length: 15 residues. Trimming shortened V by 8 bases and J by 4 bases, and 18 bases separated the two germline ends. CDR3 sequence: CASGEGGANNQPQHF. DNA for the CDR3: TGTGCCAGCGGGGAAGGAGGGGCCAATAATCAGCCCCAGCATTTT.

The chain combines TRBV2 with TRBJ1-2; 10 bases line up with TRBD1. With 11 bases clipped from V and 4 bases from J, the junction kept 10 bases outside the gene matches. The CDR3 runs to 14 residues. The germline CDR1 and CDR2 sequences are SNHLY and FYNNEI. In DNA form, the CDR3 reads TGTGCCGGAAAATTGACAGGGGGCGGCTATGGCTACACCTTC. It translates to CAGKLTGGGYGYTF.

The chain employs TRBV6-5 and TRBJ1-4, with D unresolved. V shed 2 bases and J shed 5 bases, with 0 bases lying between them. Per the germline V gene, CDR1 is MNHEY and CDR2 is SVGAGI. CDR3 size: 11 residues. Here the CDR3 reads CASSYNEKLFF. CDR3 nucleotide sequence: TGTGCCAGCAGTTACAATGAAAAACTGTTTTTT.

The chain carries TRBV5-4 and TRBJ1-5; the D is unclear. CDR1 SGHNT and CDR2 YYREEE come from the germline V gene (reference sequence). The ends were cut back, 0 bases at V and 0 bases at J, with 7 bases in the middle. The CDR3 has 15 residues. The CDR3 sequence: CASSLEPDSNQPQHF. The CDR3 region has the DNA TGTGCCAGCAGCTTGGAGCCAGATAGCAATCAGCCCCAGCATTTT.

V and J are TRBV4-2 and TRBJ2-3; 12 positions match TRBD1. The CDR3 has 16 residues. V lost 1 base to trimming and J lost 4 bases; unmatched junction nucleotides: 3. Looked up from germline, CDR1 is LGHNA and CDR2 is YNFKEQ. This CDR3 reads CASSQAGTGGPDTQYF. CDR3 nucleotide sequence: TGTGCCAGCAGCCAAGCCGGGACAGGGGGCCCAGATACGCAGTATTTT.

The chain uses TRBV4-2 and TRBJ2-7; D is possibly TRBD2 (5 bases). V gave up 0 bases and J gave up 6 bases, with 6 bases separating them. The CDR3 spans 12 residues. CDR1 and CDR2 from the germline V gene are LGHNA and YNFKEQ. The CDR3 sequence: CASSQEEAEQYF. Here the CDR3 DNA reads TGTGCCAGCAGCCAAGAGGAGGCCGAGCAGTACTTC.

This clone was detected a few times. The rearrangement joins TRBV19 to TRBJ1-5; 10 bases fit TRBD1. The CDR3 runs 16 residues. J was trimmed by 3 bases and V by 4 bases; bases with no gene match: 6. Germline lookup yields CDR1 LNHDA and CDR2 SQIVND (reference sequence). The CDR3 DNA follows: TGTGCCAGTAGTAAAGGGGACAGGGGCATCAATCAGCCCCAGCATTTT. As protein: CASSKGDRGINQPQHF. The variable domain in full, completed from reference TRBV19 and TRBJ1-5, reads DGGITQSPKYLFRKEGQNVTLSCEQNLNHDAMYWYRQDPGQGLRLIYYSQIVNDFQKGDIAEGYSVSREKKESFPLTVTSAQKNPTAFYLCASSKGDRGINQPQHFGDGTRLSIL.

The V and J genes are TRBV14 and TRBJ2-5; D tentatively fits TRBD1 or TRBD2 (5 bases each). V was cut by 1 base and J by 5 bases, with 14 bases left in between. The germline V gene encodes CDR1 SGHDN and CDR2 FVKESK. The CDR3 is made up of 15 amino acids. The CDR3 loop reads CASSQALSGHETQYF. The CDR3 nucleotides are TGTGCCAGCAGCCAAGCATTATCGGGGCACGAGACCCAGTACTTC.

The J gene is TRBJ1-3, the V gene TRBV5-1; no clear D gene. Trimming took off 2 bases at V and 0 bases at J, with 12 bases between the two ends. Germline V gene sequence: CDR1 SGHRS, CDR2 YFSETQ. CDR3 size: 16 residues. The DNA of the CDR3 is TGCGCCAGCAGCTTATGGGGAGACCTCTCTGGAAACACCATATATTTT. Translated: CASSLWGDLSGNTIYF.

This chain connects TRBV5-3 to TRBJ1-1, with 8 bases lining up with TRBD1. TRBV5-3 is an ORF, and what it does is uncertain. This CDR3 comprises 16 residues. Trimming at V came to 0 bases and at J to 3 bases, leaving 7 bases not matched to a gene. The CDR3 sequence is CARSLGQGSFDTEAFF. The CDR3 DNA is TGTGCCAGAAGCTTGGGACAGGGGAGTTTCGACACTGAAGCTTTCTTT.

V gene TRBV6-6 combines with J gene TRBJ1-1, with D possibly TRBD1 on 6 matching bases. V lost 8 bases and J 7 bases, leaving 14 bases between the germline ends. The CDR3 has 12 amino acids. The V gene's germline CDR1 is MNHNY and CDR2 SVGAGI (reference sequence). In nucleotides, the CDR3 is TGTGCCAGCTATAGGGGGGGAAGTGAAGCTTTCTTT. Its protein is CASYRGGSEAFF.

This clone appeared once. The chain links TRBV6-1 to TRBJ1-5; possibly TRBD1 for D (6 bases). V lost 7 bases to trimming and J lost 3 bases, with 16 bases between them. Germline CDR1 is MNHNS and CDR2 is SASEGT. The CDR3 is 15 residues long. CDR3 in DNA: TGTGCCAGCAAAGGAGGACAGAACCTCAATCAGCCCCAGCATTTT. As protein: CASKGGQNLNQPQHF.

V gene TRBV29-1 combines with J gene TRBJ1-2; 7 bases align to TRBD1. With 0 bases clipped from V and 0 bases from J, the junction kept 7 bases outside the gene matches. There are 16 residues in the CDR3. CDR1 is SQVTM and CDR2 is ANQGSEA in the germline V gene. CDR3 DNA: TGCAGCGTTGAAGATAAGGACAGGCCCGCTAACTATGGCTACACCTTC. It specifies CSVEDKDRPANYGYTF.

The chain employs TRBV4-3 and TRBJ1-2; 8 bases line up with TRBD1. Germline CDR1 is LGHNA and CDR2 is YSLEER. CDR3 length: 15 amino acids. The ends lost 0 bases at V and 4 bases at J; junction bases unmatched: 4. CDR3 DNA sequence: TGCGCCAGCAGCCAAGAACGGACAGGGTCCTATGGCTACACCTTC. Protein product: CASSQERTGSYGYTF.

This chain joins TRBV6-1 and TRBJ2-2; D perhaps matches TRBD2 (5 bases). V was clipped by 6 bases and J by 6 bases, with 17 bases between them. The CDR3 is 15 amino acids. Germline V gene lookup returns CDR1 MNHNS and CDR2 SASEGT. CDR3 nucleotides: TGTGCCAGCAGCGTCCGGGGTGGAGTGGCCGGGGAGCTGTTTTTT. This sequence encodes CASSVRGGVAGELFF.